This T cell receptor beta chain was sequenced for a study of HIV-infected patients and healthy controls. TCRdb passed the 5' RACE reads through MiXCR, listing each CDR3 protein once. The profile shows 15,000 to 20,000 distinct CDR3 sequences, 15% to 20% of them singletons. Trimming left V 0 bases short and J 0 bases short, with 14 bases between. CDR3 length: 17 amino acids. Germline V gene lookup returns CDR1 KGHSH and CDR2 LQKENI. The source material was CD8+ T cells from blood. This TCR was sampled from a human donor in good health. The chain joins TRBV18 to TRBJ1-1; no firm D call. The CDR3 loop reads CASSPPLFTALNTEAFF. The CDR3 region has the DNA TGTGCCAGCTCACCACCGCTTTTTACAGCTTTGAACACTGAAGCTTTCTTT.